This section outlines one T cell receptor (beta chain) sequence together with its context. The sample is drawn from a study of OX40 agonist ivuxolimab in advanced cancers. As for the study in general: Among those enrolled, mean age was roughly 62 years (range about 23 to 80) and about 82% were male.

Unmatched junction bases numbered 4, after V lost 1 base and J lost 4 bases. CDR1 and CDR2 (germline): SGHVS, FNYEAQ. The CDR3 has 14 residues. Sequencing used immunoSEQ multiplex PCR; TCRdb keeps in-frame clones, though not all of them. The sample contains about 20,000 clones, 84% of which appear only once. Cycle 7 day 1, cycle 4 day 1, and baseline were the timepoints at which blood was sampled. The chain recombines TRBV7-6 with TRBJ2-7; 7 positions match TRBD1. This specimen consisted of CD4+ or CD8+ T cells sorted from blood, obtained in a trial of the OX40 agonist ivuxolimab. The clonotype was recovered from an adult with an advanced solid tumor such as melanoma, head and neck, liver or kidney cancer. The CDR3: CASSLERDSYEQYF. The CDR3 DNA sequence: TGTGCCAGCAGCTTAGAAAGGGACAGTTACGAGCAGTACTTC.